The 26 T cell receptor beta chains presented below share a single source sample, sequenced in a study of HIV-infected patients and healthy controls. Alpha and beta constant-region primers primed reverse transcription of 400 to 500 ng RNA. Using multiplexing indices, alpha and beta chain libraries were generated apart by chain-specific third strand synthesis. One entry per CDR3 protein, called by TCRdb with MiXCR from the 5' RACE reads. Here the sample spans some 12,000 distinct CDR3 sequences, around a tenth being singletons. All unsorted peripheral T cells were captured because whole blood was used without fractionation. Sequenced here: blood, sampled before antiretroviral therapy. The receptors come from an adult with HIV infection. The donor label of this sample is uncertain.

Ten or more counts support this clonotype. In DNA, the CDR3 is TGTGCCAGCAGCCAGACATATGGGGGATATGGCTACACCTTC. As protein: CASSQTYGGYGYTF. The chain combines TRBV14 with TRBJ1-2, with a possible D match to TRBD1 (5 bases). The length of the CDR3 is 14 residues. V lost 3 bases, J lost 5 bases, and 13 bases lay in between. Germline V gives CDR1 SGHDN, CDR2 FVKESK. The full variable domain, with the rest looked up from reference TRBV14 and TRBJ1-2, is EAGVTQFPSHSVIEKGQTVTLRCDPISGHDNLYWYRRVMGKEIKFLLHFVKESKQDESGMPNNRFLAERTGGTYSTLKVQPAELEDSGVYFCASSQTYGGYGYTFGSGTRLTVV.

The sample holds many counts of this clonotype. The V call is TRBV24-1, the J call TRBJ1-1; TRBD1 matches 10 bases. The CDR3 length is 19 residues. With V trimmed by 2 bases and J by 1 base, 12 bases remained unmatched. Germline V gene data show CDR1 as KGHDR and CDR2 as SFDVKD. The CDR3 DNA sequence: TGTGCCACCAGTGATTCAAGACAGGGGGCTATTAGTAGGAACACTGAAGCTTTCTTT. Amino acids: CATSDSRQGAISRNTEAFF.

By sample fraction, this clonotype is medium-sized (0.01 to 0.1%). This chain joins TRBV20-1 and TRBJ1-2; D might be TRBD1 (5 bases). The CDR3 contains 15 residues. V was pared by 2 bases and J by 2 bases, with 15 bases between. Germline V gene lookup returns CDR1 DFQATT and CDR2 SNEGSKA (reference sequence). This chain's CDR3 is CSARLTIGENYGYTF. The CDR3 coding sequence is TGCAGTGCTAGATTAACAATAGGGGAAAACTATGGCTACACCTTC.

This clonotype turned up a few times. This chain connects TRBV7-9 to TRBJ1-2; D gene ambiguous. Looked up from germline, CDR1 is SEHNR and CDR2 is FQNEAQ (reference sequence). Trimming stripped 1 base from V and 3 bases from J, with 12 bases between. This CDR3 has 15 amino acids. The DNA of the CDR3 is TGTGCCAGCAGCTTAGAGGAGGTTCTCGACTATGGCTACACCTTC. Encoded protein: CASSLEEVLDYGYTF.

In its sample, this clonotype was seen many times. The chain recombines TRBV29-1 with TRBJ2-1, with D tentatively TRBD1 or TRBD2 (5 bases each). The germline gives CDR1 SQVTM, CDR2 ANQGSEA. Trimming left V 4 bases short and J 8 bases short, with 18 bases between. CDR3 length: 14 amino acids. This chain's CDR3 is CSVGRSSVGDEQFF. CDR3 nucleotides: TGCAGCGTTGGTCGGTCTTCCGTGGGGGATGAGCAGTTCTTC.

This clonotype was counted many times. The V and J genes are TRBV5-1 and TRBJ2-1; no reliable D call. The CDR3 length is 16 residues. Trimming took 1 base from V and 4 from J, leaving 15 bases between them. Germline V gene lookup returns CDR1 SGHRS and CDR2 YFSETQ. Here the CDR3 DNA reads TGCGCCAGCAGCTTGAGGGCAGTCGTTTCTTACAATGAGCAGTTCTTC. Translated: CASSLRAVVSYNEQFF.

This clonotype was counted at least ten times. The chain joins TRBV12-3 or TRBV12-4 to TRBJ2-3; D uncertain. V lost 0 bases, J lost 4 bases, and 8 bases lay in between. The CDR3 spans 14 residues. CDR3 coding DNA: TGTGCCAGCAGTTTAGCCAGACTCTCAGATACGCAGTATTTT. Translated: CASSLARLSDTQYF.

This clonotype was detected a few times. The chain carries TRBV4-3 and TRBJ2-1, with TRBD2 identical over 15 bases. The V and J ends lost 4 bases and 9 bases, in that order; junction bases with no gene match: 10. This CDR3 region has 17 residues. Germline V gives CDR1 LGHNA, CDR2 YSLEER. CDR3 sequence: CASSRGTSGGQSSEQFF. Written as DNA, the CDR3 is TGCGCCAGCAGCCGGGGGACTAGCGGGGGGCAGAGCAGTGAGCAGTTCTTC.

This clonotype came up many times. The chain is built from TRBV6-1 and TRBJ2-2, with TRBD1 matching over 8 bases. The CDR3 extends over 14 amino acids. Germline values: CDR1 MNHNS, CDR2 SASEGT. After removal of 6 bases from V and 5 bases from J, the junction contained 5 bases not matched to a gene. The CDR3 DNA follows: TGTGCCAGCAGGGGACAGGTGGTTACCGGGGAGCTGTTTTTT. The encoded protein is CASRGQVVTGELFF.

This clonotype has a count of ten or more. This chain links TRBV27 with TRBJ1-5; D is ambiguous. CDR1 is MNHEY and CDR2 is SMNVEV in the germline V gene (reference sequence). The CDR3 runs 13 residues. The germline V and J ends were trimmed by 5 bases and 5 bases, with 10 bases remaining between them. The CDR3 DNA follows: TGTGCCAGCAGTACTGACGGTTATCAGCCCCAGCATTTT. Its protein product is CASSTDGYQPQHF.

This clonotype is labeled as medium-sized. V and J are TRBV6-6 and TRBJ1-4; a possible D gene is TRBD1 (5 bases). V was shortened by 6 bases and J by 10 bases, with 12 bases between the two germline ends. CDR3 size: 12 residues. Germline V lookup: CDR1 MNHNY, CDR2 SVGAGI (reference sequence). The CDR3 DNA reads TGTGCCAGCAGATCTAGCGGGGGAAAACTGTTTTTT. This sequence encodes CASRSSGGKLFF.

This clonotype has more than one count but fewer than ten. A read error may be the cause here, since a much bigger clone is one base away. The rearrangement joins TRBV7-9 to TRBJ2-5; the D is unclear. Germline lookup yields CDR1 SEHNR and CDR2 FQNEAQ (reference sequence). The ends were cut back, 6 bases at V and 3 bases at J, with 2 bases in the middle. This CDR3 has 10 amino acids. CDR3 protein: CASREETQYF. CDR3 bases: TGTGCCAGCAGGGAAGAGACCCAGTACTTC.

At least ten counts were recorded for this clonotype. The V call is TRBV4-1, the J call TRBJ2-2; D possibly corresponds to TRBD2 (6 bases). The CDR3 sequence is 17 residues long. V lost 0 bases, J lost 1 base, and 12 bases lay in between. Per germline, CDR1 MGHRA and CDR2 YSYEKL. In DNA, the CDR3 is TGCGCCAGCAGCCAAGATGGGGCGGGGCAGAACACCGGGGAGCTGTTTTTT. It yields the protein CASSQDGAGQNTGELFF.

The V and J genes are TRBV30 and TRBJ1-6; D remains unclear. Germline-derived CDR1 and CDR2 are GTSNPN and SVGIG (reference sequence). This CDR3 contains 14 residues. The V end was cut by 0 bases, the J end by 4 bases, with 7 bases between. CDR3 residues: CAWSVSAYNSPLHF. Written as DNA, the CDR3 is TGTGCCTGGAGTGTGTCAGCTTATAATTCACCCCTCCACTTT.

This clonotype was recorded at least ten times. The chain links TRBV12-3 or TRBV12-4 to TRBJ2-7, with D uncertain. The CDR3 extends over 13 amino acids. The V end was cut by 3 bases, the J end by 0 bases, with 6 bases between. The CDR3 coding sequence is TGTGCCAGCAGTTTTTCTCCCTCCTACGAGCAGTACTTC. As protein: CASSFSPSYEQYF.

The chain links TRBV12-3 or TRBV12-4 to TRBJ1-2; D gene ambiguous. V dropped 3 bases and J dropped 8 bases, with 13 bases sitting between them. This CDR3 has 13 residues. The CDR3 loop is CASSLGGDVGYTF. The CDR3 region has the DNA TGTGCCAGCAGTTTGGGCGGGGATGTGGGCTACACCTTC.

This clonotype showed up many times. The chain carries TRBV30 and TRBJ2-7; D gene unclear. The CDR3 has 13 amino acids. Trimming removed 0 bases at V and 1 base at J, with 7 bases between. Germline V lookup: CDR1 GTSNPN, CDR2 SVGIG (reference sequence). As DNA, the CDR3 is TGTGCCTGGAGTGTTGGCGGTTCCTACGAGCAGTACTTC. It specifies CAWSVGGSYEQYF.

This chain connects TRBV13 to TRBJ1-1, with 9 bases fitting TRBD1. The CDR3 has 14 residues. The germline V gene has CDR1 PRHDT and CDR2 FYEKMQ (reference sequence). Losses at the gene ends were 6 bases for V and 4 bases for J; bases not matched to a gene: 6. Here the CDR3 DNA reads TGTGCCAGCAGTTCCCGGGACAGGGTCACTGAAGCTTTCTTT. Translating it yields CASSSRDRVTEAFF.

This clonotype has a handful of counts. The chain is built from TRBV19 and TRBJ2-1; tentatively, D is TRBD2 (6 bases). There are 14 residues in the CDR3. Trimming cost V 3 bases and J 8 bases, with 14 bases left between them. CDR1 is LNHDA and CDR2 is SQIVND in the germline V gene (reference sequence). The CDR3 here is CASSMTRFNDEQFF. The CDR3 bases are TGTGCCAGTAGTATGACTAGATTCAACGATGAGCAGTTCTTC.

In this sample, this clonotype turned up many times. The CDR3 nucleotides read TGCAGCGTGTTAGCGGGAGGCACAGATACGCAGTATTTT. Amino acids: CSVLAGGTDTQYF. J is TRBJ2-3 and V is TRBV29-1; TRBD2 aligns across 9 bases. Germline V gene data show CDR1 as SQVTM and CDR2 as ANQGSEA. The CDR3 has 13 residues. The V and J ends lost 6 bases and 1 base, in that order; junction bases with no gene match: 2.

This clonotype was observed many times. The chain has TRBV5-6 and TRBJ1-5; TRBD1 is a possible D gene (5 bases). Germline V gene sequence: CDR1 SGHDT, CDR2 YYEEEE. This CDR3 spans 15 amino acids. Trimming left V 2 bases short and J 0 bases short, with 9 bases between. The CDR3 loop is CASSFGTYSNQPQHF. CDR3 DNA: TGTGCCAGCAGCTTTGGGACGTATAGCAATCAGCCCCAGCATTTT.

This clonotype was seen repeatedly, ten times or more. The chain links TRBV20-1 to TRBJ1-5; 7 bases are a match to TRBD1. The CDR3 has 13 residues. Germline lookup yields CDR1 DFQATT and CDR2 SNEGSKA (reference sequence). Unmatched junction bases numbered 2, after V lost 1 base and J lost 5 bases. The CDR3 loop reads CSARGQGDQPQHF. CDR3 coding DNA: TGCAGTGCTAGAGGACAGGGTGATCAGCCCCAGCATTTT.

This clonotype was observed a few times. The chain couples TRBV5-8 to TRBJ1-1; TRBD1 matches 8 bases. Germline V gives CDR1 SGHTS, CDR2 YDEGEE. The V gene end was trimmed by 2 bases and the J gene end by 4 bases; junction bases not matched to a gene: 13. The CDR3 sequence is 17 residues long. CDR3 sequence: CASSFDRTGIIATEAFF. The CDR3 bases are TGTGCCAGCAGCTTCGACCGGACAGGGATTATCGCCACTGAAGCTTTCTTT.

The table lists this clonotype with many counts. V usage is TRBV6-5 and J usage is TRBJ2-5, with 8 bases aligning to TRBD2. With 1 base clipped from V and 5 bases from J, the junction kept 9 bases outside the gene matches. The germline gives CDR1 MNHEY, CDR2 SVGAGI. This CDR3 spans 16 amino acids. Here the CDR3 DNA reads TGTGCCAGCAGTTACTTCGTTAGCGGGGAAGTGGAGACCCAGTACTTC. Translated: CASSYFVSGEVETQYF.

This clonotype has ten or more counts. V is TRBV29-1 and J is TRBJ2-7; the match to TRBD1 covers 8 bases. Trimming removed 8 bases from V and 5 bases from J; junction bases left unmatched: 5. In germline, CDR1 is SQVTM, CDR2 ANQGSEA. The CDR3 is 11 residues long. The CDR3 spells CSIGQGNEQYF. Here the CDR3 DNA reads TGCAGCATCGGACAGGGAAACGAGCAGTACTTC.

This clonotype was detected only a few times. The J gene is TRBJ2-7, the V gene TRBV20-1; 8 bases align to TRBD2. V lost 0 bases and J lost 0; bases outside the gene matches: 13. Germline V lookup: CDR1 DFQATT, CDR2 SNEGSKA (reference sequence). The CDR3 length is 18 residues. The CDR3 sequence is CSARDSGVGAGVSYEQYF. The CDR3 DNA sequence: TGCAGTGCTAGAGATTCTGGTGTAGGAGCGGGAGTCTCCTACGAGCAGTACTTC.